The present T cell receptor (beta chain) was sequenced within a study of cytomegalovirus exposure and HLA in healthy donors. Comments on this clone: The antigen is undetermined.

CDR1 and CDR2 (germline): LNHDA, SQIVND (reference sequence). Between the trimmed V and J ends, which lost 3 bases and 5 bases, there was a span of 14 bases. This CDR3 is 14 amino acids long. Vbeta (60) and Jbeta (13) primers were used in the PCR. Original processing notes: The count from a later analysis was about 80 million unique TCR beta chains, some 10 million of them shared. TCRdb's table, derived via immunoSEQ multiplex PCR, lists solely in-frame clones and lacks some. The D gene and trimming were derived from the DNA, and the V and J assignments and clone size from that table. The clone table shows around 150,000 clones, with the ten largest holding 2.1%. General study results and limits: Exclusion as indistinguishable affected some V segments, including TRBV6-2 and TRBV6-3. Follow-up analysis later connected one missense variant in DCLRE1C with trimming of TCR beta V- and J-genes.

The TCR was taken from a man aged 30-40 years in good health and CMV-seronegative. Sequencing was performed on PBMCs. This chain joins TRBV19 and TRBJ2-7, with D perhaps matching TRBD2 (6 bases). DNA of the CDR3: TGTGCCAGTAGTATTGGAGGGAGCCAACACGAGCAGTACTTC. It specifies CASSIGGSQHEQYF.